These 8 T cell receptor beta chains originate from one sample sequenced in a study of response to subunit inactivated influenza vaccine. TCRdb re-called the RT-PCR reads with MiXCR, one entry per CDR3 protein. The profile shows roughly 760,000 distinct CDR3 sequences, less than 25% of them singletons. This material consisted of PBMCs from blood, taken more than 4 days after vaccination. The receptors originated from a man aged 50-60 years who received an inactivated influenza vaccine.

This clonotype was seen a handful of times. The V and J genes are TRBV4-2 and TRBJ1-6; TRBD1 matches 7 bases. V dropped 2 bases and J dropped 7; count of bases not matched to a gene: 8. The germline gives CDR1 LGHNA, CDR2 YNFKEQ. CDR3 length: 16 amino acids. The CDR3 here is CASSQYRQGGNSPLHF. CDR3 nucleotide sequence: TGTGCCAGCAGCCAATACCGACAGGGTGGAAATTCACCCCTCCACTTT.

J is TRBJ2-3 and V is TRBV5-1; the D is unclear. V was cut by 1 base and J by 5 bases, with 14 bases left in between. Germline CDR1 reads SGHRS; CDR2 reads YFSETQ. CDR3 length equals 15 residues. Here the CDR3 DNA reads TGCGCCAGCAGCTTGCAGCGACCGAAAGGAGATACGCAGTATTTT. Encoded protein: CASSLQRPKGDTQYF.

This clonotype was seen a few times. CDR3 DNA: TGTGCCAGCAGCCCCTGGGCTAGCGGTACCTACGAGCAGTACTTC. It yields the protein CASSPWASGTYEQYF. The chain employs TRBV3-1 and TRBJ2-7, with TRBD2 identical over 7 bases. Losses at the gene ends were 4 bases for V and 2 bases for J; bases not matched to a gene: 8. CDR3 length: 15 residues. Per the germline V gene, CDR1 is LGHDT and CDR2 is YNNKEL (reference sequence).

This clonotype was seen a few times. The V call is TRBV4-3, the J call TRBJ2-5; tentatively, D is TRBD1 or TRBD2 (6 bases each). The CDR3 runs 16 residues. Germline V lookup: CDR1 LGHNA, CDR2 YSLEER. V dropped 0 bases and J dropped 5 bases, with 16 bases sitting between them. CDR3 loop: CASSQDGPGEEETQYF. DNA of the CDR3: TGCGCCAGCAGCCAAGACGGGCCAGGGGAGGAGGAGACCCAGTACTTC.

This clonotype has ten or more counts. V is TRBV5-1 and J is TRBJ1-1; D call uncertain. CDR3 size: 14 residues. Trimming took 4 bases from V and 8 from J, leaving 18 bases between them. Germline CDR1 SGHRS, CDR2 YFSETQ. The DNA of the CDR3 is TGCGCCAGCAGCCCCCTGGGCGAGAGTACAGAAGCTTTCTTT. Its protein product is CASSPLGESTEAFF.

The sample holds one count of this clonotype. The J gene is TRBJ2-3, the V gene TRBV4-1; D uncertain. This CDR3 comprises 15 residues. Germline V CDR1 and CDR2: MGHRA, YSYEKL. V shed 0 bases and J shed 4 bases, with 11 bases lying between them. CDR3 residues: CASSQDLIAADTQYF. The DNA of the CDR3 is TGCGCCAGCAGCCAAGATCTTATCGCAGCAGATACGCAGTATTTT.

This clonotype was observed a handful of times. V gene TRBV7-2 combines with J gene TRBJ1-5; unclear D gene. Germline loops: CDR1 SGHTA, CDR2 FQGNSA. Trimming took 1 base from V and 3 from J, leaving 7 bases between them. The CDR3 runs to 14 residues. The chain's CDR3 is CASSLDLTNQPQHF. The DNA of the CDR3 is TGTGCCAGCAGCTTAGATCTAACCAATCAGCCCCAGCATTTT.

The gene calls are TRBV6-2 or TRBV6-3 and TRBJ2-2, with TRBD2 as a possible D gene (5 bases). V was cut by 6 bases and J by 6 bases, with 14 bases left in between. Germline values: CDR1 MNHEY, CDR2 SVGEGT. The CDR3 has 14 residues. The CDR3 nucleotides are TGTGCCAGCAGCCCGGGCGGCGGGTCCGGGGAGCTGTTTTTT. It translates to CASSPGGGSGELFF.